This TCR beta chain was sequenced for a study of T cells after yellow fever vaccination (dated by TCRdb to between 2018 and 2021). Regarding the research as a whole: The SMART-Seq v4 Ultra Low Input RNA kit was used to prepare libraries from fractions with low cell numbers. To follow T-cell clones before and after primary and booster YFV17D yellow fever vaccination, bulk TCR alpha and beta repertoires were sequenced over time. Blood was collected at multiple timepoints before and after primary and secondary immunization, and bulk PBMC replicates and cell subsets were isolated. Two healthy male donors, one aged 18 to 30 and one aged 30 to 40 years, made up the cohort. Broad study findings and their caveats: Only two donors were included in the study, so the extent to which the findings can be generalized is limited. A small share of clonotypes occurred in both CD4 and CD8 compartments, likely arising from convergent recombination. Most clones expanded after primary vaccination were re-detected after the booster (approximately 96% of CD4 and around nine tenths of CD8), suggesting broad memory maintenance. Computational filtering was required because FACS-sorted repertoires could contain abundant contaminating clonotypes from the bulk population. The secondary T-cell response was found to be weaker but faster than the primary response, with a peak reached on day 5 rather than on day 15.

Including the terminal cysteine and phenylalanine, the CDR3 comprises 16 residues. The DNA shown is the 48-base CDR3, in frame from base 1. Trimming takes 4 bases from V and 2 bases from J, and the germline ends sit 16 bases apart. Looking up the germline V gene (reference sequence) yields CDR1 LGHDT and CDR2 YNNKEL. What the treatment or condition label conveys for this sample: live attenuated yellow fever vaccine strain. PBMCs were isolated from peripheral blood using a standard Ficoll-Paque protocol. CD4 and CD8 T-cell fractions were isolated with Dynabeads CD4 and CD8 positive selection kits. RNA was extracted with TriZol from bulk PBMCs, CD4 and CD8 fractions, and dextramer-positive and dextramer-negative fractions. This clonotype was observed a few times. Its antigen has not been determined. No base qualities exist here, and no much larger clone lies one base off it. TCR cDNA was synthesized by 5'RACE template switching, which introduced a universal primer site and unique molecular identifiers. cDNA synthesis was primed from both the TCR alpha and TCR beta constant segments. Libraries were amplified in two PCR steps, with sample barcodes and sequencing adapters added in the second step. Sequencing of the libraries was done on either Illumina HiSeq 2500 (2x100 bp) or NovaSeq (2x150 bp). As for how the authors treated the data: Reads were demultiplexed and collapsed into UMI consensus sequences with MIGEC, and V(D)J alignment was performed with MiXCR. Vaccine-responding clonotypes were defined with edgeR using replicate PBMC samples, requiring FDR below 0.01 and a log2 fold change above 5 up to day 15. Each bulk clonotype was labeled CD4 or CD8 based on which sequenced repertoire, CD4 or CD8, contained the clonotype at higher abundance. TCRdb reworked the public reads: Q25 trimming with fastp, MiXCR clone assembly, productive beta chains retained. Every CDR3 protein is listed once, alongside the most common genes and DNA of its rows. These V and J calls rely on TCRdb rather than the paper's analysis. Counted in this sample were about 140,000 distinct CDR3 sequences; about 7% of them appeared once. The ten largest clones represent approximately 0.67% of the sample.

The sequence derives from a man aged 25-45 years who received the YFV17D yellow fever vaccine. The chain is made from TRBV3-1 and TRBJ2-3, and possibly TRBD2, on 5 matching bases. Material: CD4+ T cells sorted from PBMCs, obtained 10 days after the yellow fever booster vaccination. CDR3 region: CASSPVRGGVTDTQYF. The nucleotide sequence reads TGTGCCAGCAGCCCCGTACGAGGAGGAGTCACAGATACGCAGTATTTT.